The rows below give T cell receptor beta chains drawn from one sample of a study of PD-1 blockade in classical Hodgkin lymphoma. Measured with immunoSEQ multiplex PCR; TCRdb has only the in-frame clones, and not every one. The data show about 33,000 clones, around three quarters seen once. The sample consisted of peripheral blood mononuclear cells (PBMCs), taken before the fourth cycle of nivolumab. These receptors were collected from a human donor with classical Hodgkin lymphoma. The CDR3 runs from the conserved cysteine through the conserved F or W. D genes are given only for firm matches. Clone size is not always given. Where it is, it says once, few, many or a class for expanded clones.

TRBJ2-7 TRBV9 NA NA TGTGCCAGCAGCGTAGTAAAAGGAGGAGAGCAGTACTTC CASSVVKGGEQYF
TRBJ1-1 TRBV15 NA NA TGTGCCACCAGCAGAGGACGGGATGAAGCTTTCTTT CATSRGRDEAFF
TRBJ2-7 TRBV7-9 NA NA TGTGCCAGCAGCTTATCTGGCAGACCCTACGAGCAGTACTTC CASSLSGRPYEQYF
TRBJ1-2 TRBV5-1 NA NA TGCGCCAGCAGCTCAAACGGGATAATAGATGGCTACACCTTC CASSSNGIIDGYTF
TRBJ2-7 TRBV5-1 NA few TGCGCCAGCAGCTTGGAACCTATGTACGAGCAGTACTTC CASSLEPMYEQYF
TRBJ2-3 TRBV5-4 NA NA TGTGCCAGCAATGGGGACCGGGTCTCCACAGATACGCAGTATTTT CASNGDRVSTDTQYF
TRBJ2-7 TRBV4-3 NA NA TGCGCCAGCAGCCAAGACGGCTACGAGCAGTACTTC CASSQDGYEQYF
TRBJ2-3 TRBV7-9 NA NA TGTGCCAGCAGCTTAGGGATAGCGGTCCTCACAGATACGCAGTATTTT CASSLGIAVLTDTQYF
TRBJ2-6 TRBV21-1 NA NA TGTGCCAGCAGCAAAGCCATTCGGCGGGAGGGCTCTGGGGCCAACGTCCTGACTTTC CASSKAIRREGSGANVLTF
TRBJ2-7 TRBV18 NA NA TGTGCCAGCTCACCAATCCCCTACGAGCAGTACTTC CASSPIPYEQYF
TRBJ2-2 TRBV5-1 NA NA TGCGCCAGCAGCCGGGGCACCGGGGAGCTGTTTTTT CASSRGTGELFF
TRBJ1-2 TRBV2 NA NA TGTGCCAGCAGTAAACCGGGACCCACTGCCGGCTACACCTTC CASSKPGPTAGYTF
TRBJ2-7 TRBV28 TRBD1 NA TGTGCCAGCACCCTTCTCCGGGACAGTATGCACGAGCAGTACTTC CASTLLRDSMHEQYF
TRBJ2-7 TRBV7-2 NA NA TGTGCCAGCAGCTTGGGTAAAACCTACGAGCAGTACTTC CASSLGKTYEQYF
TRBJ2-1 TRBV4-2 TRBD2 NA TGTGCCAGCAGCCCCATAGGCGACCGCCATGGGGGGGATTACAATGAGCAGTTCTTC CASSPIGDRHGGDYNEQFF
TRBJ2-1 TRBV11-2 TRBD1 NA TGTGCCAGCAGCCAATGGCGGACAGGGAACCACAATGAGCAGTTCTTC CASSQWRTGNHNEQFF
TRBJ1-2 TRBV7-2 NA NA TGTGCCAGCAGCTTAGCGAGGACAGTCTATGGCTACACCTTC CASSLARTVYGYTF
TRBJ1-1 TRBV2 NA NA TGTGCCAGCAGTGAAATTATGACAGGCCTGAACACTGAAGCTTTCTTT CASSEIMTGLNTEAFF
TRBJ1-4 TRBV19 NA NA TGTGCCAGTAGTCCACAGGGACTTGAAAAACTGTTTTTT CASSPQGLEKLFF
TRBJ1-1 TRBV6-6 NA NA TGTGCCAGCAGTCAGGGTAACACTGAAGCTTTCTTT CASSQGNTEAFF
TRBJ1-2 TRBV28 NA NA TGTGCCAGCAGTTTCGCGGGATTCGGGGCAGGGAACTATGGCTACACCTTC CASSFAGFGAGNYGYTF
TRBJ1-1 TRBV5-8 NA NA TGTGCCAGCAGTTGGGATTTTGGCACTGAAGCTTTCTTT CASSWDFGTEAFF